This TCR beta chain was recovered during a study of blood T cell repertoires in COVID-19. Study details: Samples came from the United States, Italy and Spain, spanning acute and convalescent COVID-19.

Authors' methods: Reference gene primer amplification gave nucleated cell count estimates. TCRdb keeps only in-frame clones here, not all; method: immunoSEQ multiplex PCR. V and J calls plus clone size are reproduced from that table; the DNA served to infer D and trimming. The repertoire holds roughly 95,000 clones, with roughly four fifths as singletons. The CDR3 contains 13 residues. Germline CDR1 and CDR2: SGHNT and YENEEA. Trimming cost V 0 bases and J 9 bases, with 6 bases left between them. This clone turned up a few times. This receptor was obtained from a human donor in a cohort sampled during active COVID-19. This chain uses TRBV11-3 with TRBJ1-6, with no clear D. Sequencing was performed on peripheral blood. As DNA, the CDR3 is TGTGCCAGCAGCTTAGATCAGATTTCACCCCTCCACTTT. This codes for CASSLDQISPLHF.